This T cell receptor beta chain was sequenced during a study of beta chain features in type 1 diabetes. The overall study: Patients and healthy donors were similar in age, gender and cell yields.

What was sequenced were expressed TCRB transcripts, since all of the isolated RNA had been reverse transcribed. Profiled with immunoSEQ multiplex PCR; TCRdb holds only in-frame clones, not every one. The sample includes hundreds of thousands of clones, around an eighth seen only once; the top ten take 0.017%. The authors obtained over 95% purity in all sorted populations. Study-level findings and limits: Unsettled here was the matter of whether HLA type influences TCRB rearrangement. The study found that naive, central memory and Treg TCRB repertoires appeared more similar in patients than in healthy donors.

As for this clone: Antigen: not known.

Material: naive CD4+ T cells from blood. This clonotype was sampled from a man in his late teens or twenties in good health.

CDR3 amino acids: CASSQDRQGAKNIQYF. Written as DNA, the CDR3 is TGTGCCAGCAGCCAAGATAGGCAGGGAGCCAAAAACATTCAGTACTTC. This rearrangement joins TRBV4-2 to TRBJ2-4; tentatively, D is TRBD1 (5 bases). Trimming took 0 bases from V and 0 from J, leaving 9 bases between them. Germline V gene sequence: CDR1 LGHNA, CDR2 YNFKEQ. The CDR3 loop spans 16 amino acids.